This T cell receptor (beta chain) was identified during a study of regulatory T cells in long-lasting Graves disease. General study findings and limits: Relative to newly diagnosed Graves' patients, persistent ones had lower TCR diversity.

The authors built TCR beta libraries using iRepertoire HTBI primers and Arm-PCR of CDR3 regions. TCRdb re-called the multiplex PCR reads with MiXCR, one entry per CDR3 protein. This sample has about 530,000 distinct CDR3 sequences, with around 15% found just once. As to time point: newly diagnosed GD, antithyroid drugs for less than 3 months. Isolated PBMC RNA provided the starting material for the TCR library. Diagnoses of Graves' disease were made by American Thyroid Association guidelines. The patients included were those that came from an endocrinology department in Xi'an, China. For this clonotype: Its antigen remains unidentified.

The same data also went into a second study, on T cells in Graves' hyperthyroidism and ophthalmopathy. That report notes: The definition of stable Graves' hyperthyroidism was no ophthalmopathy progression within 18 months.

This receptor was identified in a middle-aged woman with Graves disease. Sequences were derived from peripheral blood mononuclear cells (PBMCs), sampled at new diagnosis, from a patient treated with antithyroid drugs.

The CDR3 coding sequence is TGTGCCAGCAGACATCCCGGGGCAGGTGCGCTTATAGTTAGCAATCAGCCCCAGCATTTT. It encodes CASRHPGAGALIVSNQPQHF. J is TRBJ1-5 and V is TRBV28, with D perhaps matching TRBD1 (5 bases). The CDR3 sequence is 20 residues long. Looked up from germline, CDR1 is MDHEN and CDR2 is SYDVKM. V lost 6 bases and J lost 0, with 27 bases in between.